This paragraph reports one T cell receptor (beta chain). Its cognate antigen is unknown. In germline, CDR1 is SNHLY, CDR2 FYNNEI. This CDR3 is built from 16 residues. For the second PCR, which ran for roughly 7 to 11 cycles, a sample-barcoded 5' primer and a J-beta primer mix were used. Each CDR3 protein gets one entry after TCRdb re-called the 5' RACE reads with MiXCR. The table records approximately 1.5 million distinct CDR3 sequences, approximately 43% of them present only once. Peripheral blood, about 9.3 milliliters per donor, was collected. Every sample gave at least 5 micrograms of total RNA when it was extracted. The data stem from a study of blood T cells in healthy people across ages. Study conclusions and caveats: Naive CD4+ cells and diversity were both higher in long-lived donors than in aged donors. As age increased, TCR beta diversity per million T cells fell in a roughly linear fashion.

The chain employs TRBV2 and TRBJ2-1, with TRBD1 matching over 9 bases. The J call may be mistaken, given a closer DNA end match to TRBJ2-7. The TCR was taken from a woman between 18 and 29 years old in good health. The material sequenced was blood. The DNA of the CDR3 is TGTGCCAGCAGCGAGGGACAGGGTACTCTTTATAATGAGCAGTACTTC. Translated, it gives CASSEGQGTLYNEQYF.